This T cell receptor (beta chain) was retrieved from a study of OX40 agonist ivuxolimab in advanced cancers. Germline CDR1 reads MDHEN; CDR2 reads SYDVKM. V was cut by 6 bases and J by 2 bases, with 7 bases left in between. The CDR3 contains 13 residues. TCRdb keeps only in-frame clones here, not all; method: immunoSEQ multiplex PCR. The sample contains 50,000 or so clones, roughly 88% of which appear only once. The chain combines TRBV28 with TRBJ2-2; D call uncertain. This sequence was found in an adult with an advanced solid tumor such as melanoma, head and neck, liver or kidney cancer. Sequencing was performed on CD4+ or CD8+ T cells sorted from blood, taken in a trial of the OX40 agonist ivuxolimab. CDR3 sequence reads: CASRSSNTGELFF. The CDR3 DNA reads as TGTGCCAGCAGGTCCAGCAACACCGGGGAGCTGTTTTTT.